This TCR beta chain derives from a study of blood T cell repertoires in COVID-19. Whole-study context: Donors in the United States, Italy and Spain gave samples during acute or convalescent COVID-19. The cDNA or gDNA used as material had been derived from T cells, B-cell-depleted T cells, or PBMCs.

Per the original methods: Reference gene primer amplification in the assay estimated nucleated cell counts. The data were produced by immunoSEQ multiplex PCR, yet TCRdb's version contains in-frame clones alone and is incomplete. D and trimming come from the DNA, and the V and J calls and clone size come from that table. This table has around 170,000 clones, 89% appearing once. After removal of 2 bases from V and 8 bases from J, the junction contained 5 bases not matched to a gene. CDR1 and CDR2 from the germline V gene are LGHDT and YNNKEL (reference sequence). There are 14 residues in the CDR3. This receptor was taken from a man between 18 and 35 years old who had recovered from COVID-19. Input material: peripheral blood. The rearrangement joins TRBV3-1 (or the pseudogene TRBV3-2) to TRBJ1-4; 7 bases agree with TRBD1. The CDR3 nucleotides read TGTGCCAGCAGCCAACGAACAGGGGCCGAAAAACTGTTTTTT. It translates to CASSQRTGAEKLFF.